This T cell receptor beta chain was sequenced in a study of T cells in tumors after PD-1 blockade. Study overall: No patient had prior checkpoint blockade, systemic immunosuppression, or radiotherapy within 4 weeks. Mean per blood sample: about 100,000 templates (about 24,679-260,000), around 34,000 unique clonotypes. The study's findings and limits: About 41% of tumor TCR clonotypes were also found in blood.

Comment on this clone: Its specificity is unknown. Other DNA sequences in this sample translate to the same CDR3.

The CDR3 has 13 residues. In germline, CDR1 is KGHSH, CDR2 LQKENI. Trimming took 4 bases from V and 5 from J, leaving 11 bases between them. Assay: immunoSEQ multiplex PCR; the TCRdb copy retains only in-frame clones and omits some. The repertoire has fewer than 35,000 clones, roughly 78% of them found once; the top ten carry 38%. This TCR derives from a human donor with basal cell carcinoma. This chain links TRBV18 with TRBJ2-5; D perhaps matches TRBD1 (6 bases). This specimen consisted of PBMCs, obtained before anti-PD-1 treatment. CDR3 coding DNA: TGTGCCAGCTCACGGGACACACAGGAGACCCAGTACTTC. It is translated as CASSRDTQETQYF.